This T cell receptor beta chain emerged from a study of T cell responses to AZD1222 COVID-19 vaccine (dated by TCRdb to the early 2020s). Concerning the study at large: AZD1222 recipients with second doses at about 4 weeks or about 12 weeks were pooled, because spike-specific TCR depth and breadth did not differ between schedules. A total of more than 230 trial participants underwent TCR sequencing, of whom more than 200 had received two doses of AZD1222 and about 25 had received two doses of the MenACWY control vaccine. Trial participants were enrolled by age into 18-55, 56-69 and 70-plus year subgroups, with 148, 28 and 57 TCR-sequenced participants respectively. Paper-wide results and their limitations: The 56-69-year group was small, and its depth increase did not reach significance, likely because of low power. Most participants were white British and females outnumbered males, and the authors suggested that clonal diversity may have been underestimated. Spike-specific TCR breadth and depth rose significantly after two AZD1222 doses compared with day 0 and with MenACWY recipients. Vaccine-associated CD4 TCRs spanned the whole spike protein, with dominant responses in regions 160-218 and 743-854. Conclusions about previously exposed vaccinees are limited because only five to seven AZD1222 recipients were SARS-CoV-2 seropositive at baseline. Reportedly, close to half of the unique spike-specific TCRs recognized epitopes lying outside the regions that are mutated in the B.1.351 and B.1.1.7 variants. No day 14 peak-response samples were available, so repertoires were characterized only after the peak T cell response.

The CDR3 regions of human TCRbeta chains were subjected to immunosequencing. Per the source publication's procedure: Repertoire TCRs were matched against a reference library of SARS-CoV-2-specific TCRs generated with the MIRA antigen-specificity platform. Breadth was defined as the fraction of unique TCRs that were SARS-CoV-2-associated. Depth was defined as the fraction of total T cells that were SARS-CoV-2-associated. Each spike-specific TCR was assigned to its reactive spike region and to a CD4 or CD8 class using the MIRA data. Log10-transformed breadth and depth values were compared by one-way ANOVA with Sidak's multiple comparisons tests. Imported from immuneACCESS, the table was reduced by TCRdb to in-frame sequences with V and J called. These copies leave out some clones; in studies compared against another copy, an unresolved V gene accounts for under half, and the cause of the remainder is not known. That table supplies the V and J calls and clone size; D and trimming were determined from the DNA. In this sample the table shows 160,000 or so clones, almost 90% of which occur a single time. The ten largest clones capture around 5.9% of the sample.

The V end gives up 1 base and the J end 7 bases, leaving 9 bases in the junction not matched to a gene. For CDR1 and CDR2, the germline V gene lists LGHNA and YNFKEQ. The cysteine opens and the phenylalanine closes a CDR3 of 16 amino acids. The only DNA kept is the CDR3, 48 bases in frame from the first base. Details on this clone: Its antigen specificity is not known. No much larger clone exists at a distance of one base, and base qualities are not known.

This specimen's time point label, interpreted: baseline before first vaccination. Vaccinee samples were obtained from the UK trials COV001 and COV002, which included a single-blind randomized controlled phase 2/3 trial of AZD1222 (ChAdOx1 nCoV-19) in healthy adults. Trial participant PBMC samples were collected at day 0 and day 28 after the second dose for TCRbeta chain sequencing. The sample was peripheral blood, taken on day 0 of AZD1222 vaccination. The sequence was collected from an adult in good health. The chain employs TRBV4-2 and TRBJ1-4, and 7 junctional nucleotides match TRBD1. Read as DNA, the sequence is TGTGCCAGCAGCCAAGTTTTAGGGGGCGTGGGTGAAAAACTGTTTTTT. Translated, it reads CASSQVLGGVGEKLFF.